This TCR beta chain came from a study of cytomegalovirus exposure and HLA in healthy donors (dated by TCRdb to the late 2010s). With respect to the entire study: According to a later analysis, the roughly 120 validation repertoires were produced on the same platform as the 666 repertoires of the first cohort. A separate validation cohort of more than 100 different subjects was used in addition to the 666-subject first cohort. High-throughput TCR immunosequencing, statistical association of individual TCRs with disease status, and machine learning were combined to predict cytomegalovirus infection status. The study aimed to test whether signatures of past pathogen exposure could be identified by cataloging public T cell receptors.

Results and caveats for the whole study, not just this receptor: The study gave a list of 150 to 200 TCR beta chains associated with cytomegalovirus. The classifier was reported to diagnose cytomegalovirus status with high specificity and sensitivity in both the original cohort and the validation cohort. The authors suggested that the approach could potentially be extended to other disease states and immunological phenotypes. While some public TCRs were present in many individuals, most TCR sequences turned up only very rarely across donors. Three of the identified cytomegalovirus-associated TCR beta chains were confirmed in vitro to be specific for cytomegalovirus antigens. Subsequent analysis determined that TCRs grouped into clusters in the first cohort also showed a tendency toward co-occurrence across the 120 or so validation repertoires, and roughly 95% of cluster scores exceeded 0. A later analysis lacked HLA typing for the validation cohort, so it scored co-occurrence in that cohort across all 110 or so repertoires.

The donors were included in the validation cohort of 90 to 150 subjects, a group kept apart from the roughly 730-subject first cohort. On this clone itself: The clone's antigen remains unknown. Base qualities were left out, and no much larger clone turns up one base away.

Based on the germline V gene, the CDR1 and CDR2 sequences are LGHNA and YNFKEQ. V lost 1 base and J lost 4 bases; the stretch between them is 14 bases long. Including cysteine and phenylalanine, the CDR3 has 15 amino acids. Solely the CDR3 DNA is kept, with 45 bases framed from the first base. Library preparation was by the immunoSEQ multiplex PCR assay. On the study's bioinformatics: To diagnose cytomegalovirus status from the catalog of TCR beta chain sequences, a statistical classification framework was built. The immuneACCESS repertoire file appears here via TCRdb, limited to in-frame rearrangements. These files lack a portion of the clones; in checked studies, under half of the deficit traces to unresolved V genes, and the cause of the others is not known. For V, J and clone size, that table is used; D and trimming come from the DNA. For this sample there are 100,000 or so clones; about 90% appear just once. In total, the top ten clones hold 6% to 6.5% of the sample.

The TCR originated in a man aged 18 to 30 in good health and CMV-seropositive. Source material: PBMCs. The chain couples TRBV4-2 to TRBJ2-7; the D gene cannot be named for sure. The nucleotides read TGTGCCAGCAGCCAAGCGTTGGAGCCCCCTTACGAGCAGTACTTC. Its protein is CASSQALEPPYEQYF.